This T cell receptor beta chain was found in a study of monozygotic twins with inflammatory bowel disease. Reanalyzing the 5' RACE reads, TCRdb keeps one entry per CDR3 protein, without DNA. In total, the table holds approximately 160,000 distinct CDR3 sequences. Study-level points and caveats: Those with IBD had lower TCRbeta diversity (inverse Simpson) than their healthy co-twins did. Healthy twins shared more clonotypes with others than IBD patients, most markedly active ones.

On this clonotype: Its target is unknown.

Sequencing was carried out using blood. The TCR sequence derives from a human donor with ulcerative colitis or Crohn's disease, or a healthy co-twin of an affected twin (not recorded which).

This chain's CDR3 is CASSASQGRSEAFF. The chain carries TRBV7-3 and TRBJ1-1; TCRdb's assignment of TRBD1 cannot be checked, as there is no DNA. The CDR3 is 14 residues long. Germline-derived CDR1 and CDR2 are SGHTA and FQGTGA.